In this sample, the clone carrying this TCR beta chain turned up many times. Its target is unknown. This entry is derived from a study of beta chain features in type 1 diabetes. Notes on the study in general: TCRB CDR3 length was moderately but significantly reduced in all four CD4+ subsets of Type 1 diabetes patients. Insertions at VDJ junctions were less frequent in type 1 diabetes patients. These patients also deleted more nucleotides at the same junctions.

Trimming shortened V by 4 bases and J by 9 bases, and 16 bases separated the two germline ends. Germline CDR1 is SNHLY and CDR2 is FYNNEI. This CDR3 spans 15 amino acids. The isolated RNA, all of it, was reverse transcribed, so expressed TCRB transcripts were what got sequenced. Profiling relied on immunoSEQ multiplex PCR, and the TCRdb table lists in-frame clones only, not all of them. Of some 350,000 clones detected, 9.5% to 10% appear once; the ten largest clones hold roughly 0.6%. The receptor comes from a man aged 30-40 years with type 1 diabetes. The specimen sequenced was central memory CD4+ T cells from blood. V and J are TRBV2 and TRBJ2-6; possibly TRBD1 or TRBD2 for D (6 bases each). The DNA for the CDR3 is TGTGCCAGCAGTGTAATAGGGGGGACGGGCAACGTCCTGACTTTC. It is translated as CASSVIGGTGNVLTF.